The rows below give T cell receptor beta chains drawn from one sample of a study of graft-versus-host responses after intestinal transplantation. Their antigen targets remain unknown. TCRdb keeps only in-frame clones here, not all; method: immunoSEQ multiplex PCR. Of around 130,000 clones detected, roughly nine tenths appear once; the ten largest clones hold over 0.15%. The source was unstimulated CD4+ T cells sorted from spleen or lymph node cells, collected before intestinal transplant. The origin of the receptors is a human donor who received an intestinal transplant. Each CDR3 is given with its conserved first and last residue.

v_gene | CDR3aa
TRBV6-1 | CASLDRGYQPQHF
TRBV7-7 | CASSSRGGELFF
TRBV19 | CASSPRRESNEQFF
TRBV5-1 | CASSFVGRGEDTQYF
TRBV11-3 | CASSLQGGQSGGYTF
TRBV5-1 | CASSLRTYKETQYF
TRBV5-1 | CASSLEAGGPNEQFF
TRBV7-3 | CASSLEPDSPLHF
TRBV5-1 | CASSLMGQGDGYTF
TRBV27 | CASTWDGSNSPLHF
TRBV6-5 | CASSYSGQGSSPLHF
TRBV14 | CASSQGQGYGYTF
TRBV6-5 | CASRRGAGYNEQFF
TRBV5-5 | CASSLVGGWGEKLFF
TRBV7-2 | CASSPRLVSSYNEQFF
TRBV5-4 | CASSPGTASYNEQFF
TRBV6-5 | CASSYDRGIEAFF
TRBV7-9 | CASSTRGRTEAFF
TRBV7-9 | CASSSGTVIYGYTF
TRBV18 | CASSPADRGTETQYF
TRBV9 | CASSESGASNQPQHF
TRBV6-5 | CASSEVRGGGYTF
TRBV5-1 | CASSSLGADTQYF
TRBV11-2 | CASSPGLATQYF
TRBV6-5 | CASSTGGANTEAFF
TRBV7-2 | CASSFPVFGTVNTEAFF
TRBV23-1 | CASSQSDGSSLGGRKNSPLHF
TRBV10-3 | CAISEQGIEAFF
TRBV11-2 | CASSFPEGQFRDIDEQFF
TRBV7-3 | CASSPDSNYGYTF
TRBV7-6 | CASSPMGGRSYNEQFF
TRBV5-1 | CASSPRLAVDGEQYF
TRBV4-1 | CASSQDEGWTQYF
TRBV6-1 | CAIQPAGGADEQFF
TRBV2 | CASRYGGTLYEQYF
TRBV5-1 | CASSWTGAGYEQYF
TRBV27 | CASRLIGTGELFF